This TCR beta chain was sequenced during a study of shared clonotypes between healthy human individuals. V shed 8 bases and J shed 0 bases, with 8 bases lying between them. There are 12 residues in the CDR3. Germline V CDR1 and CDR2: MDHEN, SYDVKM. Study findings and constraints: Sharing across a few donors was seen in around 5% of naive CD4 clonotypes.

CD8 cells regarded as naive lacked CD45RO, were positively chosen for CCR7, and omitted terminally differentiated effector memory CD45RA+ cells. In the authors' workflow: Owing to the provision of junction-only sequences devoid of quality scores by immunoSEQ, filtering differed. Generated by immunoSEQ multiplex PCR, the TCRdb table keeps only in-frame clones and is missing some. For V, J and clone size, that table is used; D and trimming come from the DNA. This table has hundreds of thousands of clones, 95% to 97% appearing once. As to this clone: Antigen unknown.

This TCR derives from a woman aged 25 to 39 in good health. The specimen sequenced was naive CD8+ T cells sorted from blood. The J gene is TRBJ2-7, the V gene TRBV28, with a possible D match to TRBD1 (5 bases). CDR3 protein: CASGDSSYEQYF. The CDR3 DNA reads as TGTGCCAGCGGAGACAGCTCCTACGAGCAGTACTTC.